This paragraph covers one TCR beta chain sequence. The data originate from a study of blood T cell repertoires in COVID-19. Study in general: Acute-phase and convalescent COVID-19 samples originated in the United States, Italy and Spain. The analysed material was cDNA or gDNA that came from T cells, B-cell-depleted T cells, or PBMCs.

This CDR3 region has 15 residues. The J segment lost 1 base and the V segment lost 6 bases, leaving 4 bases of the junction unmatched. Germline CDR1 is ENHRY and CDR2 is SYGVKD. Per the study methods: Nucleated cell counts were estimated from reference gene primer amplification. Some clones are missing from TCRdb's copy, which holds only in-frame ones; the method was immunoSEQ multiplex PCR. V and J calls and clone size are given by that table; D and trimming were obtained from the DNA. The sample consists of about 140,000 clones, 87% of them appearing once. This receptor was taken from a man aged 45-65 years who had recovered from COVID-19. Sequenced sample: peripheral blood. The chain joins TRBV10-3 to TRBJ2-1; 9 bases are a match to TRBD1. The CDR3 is CAIRADRGSYNEQFF. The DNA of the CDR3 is TGTGCCATCAGAGCGGACAGGGGTTCCTACAATGAGCAGTTCTTC.